One and the same sample provided the 29 T cell receptor beta chains below, sequenced in a study of T-cell memory formation after mild COVID-19. In TCRdb, the 5' RACE reads were re-called with MiXCR into one record per CDR3 protein. The sample lists 300,000 to 400,000 distinct CDR3 sequences, 10% to 15% occurring once. Sequencing input: PBMCs or a T cell subset sorted from them (not recorded which). Every receptor here comes from a man aged 18 to 30 who had mild COVID-19 (a few samples of this study predate the infection). Cell type and time point are not known.

This clonotype appeared a few times. The chain combines TRBV6-2 or TRBV6-3 with TRBJ1-5, with D unclear. This CDR3 spans 13 amino acids. Germline loops: CDR1 MNHEY, CDR2 SVGEGT. The V end was cut by 8 bases, the J end by 6 bases, with 14 bases between. CDR3 in amino acids: CASGLIFAQPQHF. The CDR3 DNA is TGTGCCAGCGGACTTATTTTTGCTCAGCCCCAGCATTTT.

The chain is built from TRBV12-3 or TRBV12-4 and TRBJ2-3; TRBD2 matches at 11 bases. There are 17 residues in the CDR3. V dropped 6 bases and J dropped 2; count of bases not matched to a gene: 10. CDR3 sequence reads: CASRLGASGGHTDTQYF. DNA of the CDR3: TGTGCCAGCAGGCTGGGAGCTAGCGGGGGGCACACAGATACGCAGTATTTT.

In its sample, this clonotype was seen a few times. The chain recombines TRBV5-4 with TRBJ2-1; 9 nucleotides agree with TRBD1. The V gene end was trimmed by 6 bases and the J gene end by 1 base; junction bases not matched to a gene: 5. This CDR3 comprises 15 residues. Per the germline V gene, CDR1 is SGHNT and CDR2 is YYREEE (reference sequence). CDR3 in amino acids: CASTGTGRSYNEQFF. The CDR3 DNA follows: TGTGCCAGCACCGGGACAGGGAGGTCCTACAATGAGCAGTTCTTC.

The chain employs TRBV12-3 or TRBV12-4 and TRBJ1-2, with 8 bases fitting TRBD1. Germline trimming cut 6 bases from V and 6 bases from J; bases unmatched to any gene: 6. The CDR3 length is 13 residues. The CDR3 nucleotides read TGTGCCAGCAGACGGACAGGGACCGATGGCTACACCTTC. This gives the protein CASRRTGTDGYTF.

The sample holds one count of this clonotype. CDR3 coding DNA: TGTGCCAGCAGTTACCGGGACAGGCCCGTTGATACGCAGTATTTT. Amino acid sequence: CASSYRDRPVDTQYF. The V call is TRBV6-5, the J call TRBJ2-3, with 8 bases identical to TRBD1. CDR1 is MNHEY, CDR2 SVGAGI, per germline. This CDR3 has 15 residues. The V and J ends lost 2 bases and 6 bases, in that order; junction bases with no gene match: 7.

This clonotype was counted between two and nine times. The V gene is TRBV28, the J gene TRBJ1-3; D is unclear. V dropped 6 bases and J dropped 1 base, with 10 bases sitting between them. CDR1 is MDHEN and CDR2 is SYDVKM in the germline V gene. The CDR3 loop spans 14 amino acids. The CDR3 loop is CASRLGSSGNTIYF. For the CDR3, the DNA is TGTGCCAGCAGACTAGGGAGTTCTGGAAACACCATATATTTT.

Many counts were recorded for this clonotype. This chain connects TRBV7-2 to TRBJ2-1; 10 nucleotides match TRBD2. Losses at the gene ends were 4 bases for V and 12 bases for J; bases not matched to a gene: 9. This CDR3 is 14 amino acids long. Germline values: CDR1 SGHTA, CDR2 FQGNSA. CDR3 residues: CASSSEPGLATQFF. In DNA form, the CDR3 reads TGTGCCAGCAGCTCTGAACCGGGACTAGCGACGCAGTTCTTC. Complete variable domain (other parts from reference TRBV7-2 and TRBJ2-1): GAGVSQSPSNKVTEKGKDVELRCDPISGHTALYWYRQSLGQGLEFLIYFQGNSAPDKSGLPSDRFSAERTGGSVSTLTIQRTQQEDSAVYLCASSSEPGLATQFFGPGTRLTVL.

V usage is TRBV4-2 and J usage is TRBJ1-5; no firm D call. From germline, CDR1 is LGHNA and CDR2 YNFKEQ. V lost 0 bases and J 3 bases, leaving 12 bases between the germline ends. This CDR3 has 16 amino acids. CDR3 sequence (DNA): TGTGCCAGCAGCCAAGAAGAGAGACGGCACAATCAGCCCCAGCATTTT. This codes for CASSQEERRHNQPQHF.

This clonotype was seen only a few times. The CDR3 region has the DNA TGTGCCAGCAGCTCGAGCGGGGGGGCCGACGAGCAGTACTTC. This encodes CASSSSGGADEQYF. The chain combines TRBV7-9 with TRBJ2-7; 10 bases fit TRBD2. The length of the CDR3 is 14 residues. The V segment lost 4 bases and the J segment 5 bases; nucleotides outside the gene matches: 5. The germline gives CDR1 SEHNR, CDR2 FQNEAQ (reference sequence).

J is TRBJ1-6 and V is TRBV7-2, with 8 bases identical to TRBD1. The CDR3 length is 16 residues. After removal of 5 bases from V and 2 bases from J, the junction contained 5 bases not matched to a gene. CDR1 and CDR2 from the germline V gene are SGHTA and FQGNSA. The DNA of the CDR3 is TGTGCCAGCAGCCCGCGGGACAGGACCTATAATTCACCCCTCCACTTT. Translating gives CASSPRDRTYNSPLHF.

For this clonotype: Given the absence of the conserved phenylalanine or tryptophan at the CDR3 end, a read error is likely. The chain recombines TRBV12-3 or TRBV12-4 with TRBJ1-2; perhaps TRBD1 as D (5 bases). V was clipped by 6 bases and J by 4 bases, with 12 bases between them. The CDR3 contains 13 residues. CDR3 sequence (DNA): TGTGCCAGCAGCATCGGGACTACCTATGGCTACACCTTA. Translating it yields CASSIGTTYGYTL.

This clonotype came up a few times. This chain links TRBV6-1 with TRBJ1-4; D is unclear. Trimming shortened V by 5 bases and J by 4 bases, and 17 bases separated the two germline ends. Germline V CDR1 and CDR2: MNHNS, SASEGT. This CDR3 region has 16 residues. The CDR3 DNA follows: TGTGCCAGCAGTTCTTTCGACGGACGGGGTAATGAAAAACTGTTTTTT. It is translated as CASSSFDGRGNEKLFF.

CDR3 sequence: CASSARHGGATNEKLFF. The DNA for the CDR3 is TGTGCCAGCAGCGCCCGACATGGAGGAGCAACTAATGAAAAACTGTTTTTT. V and J are TRBV9 and TRBJ1-4; D unresolved. Trimming left V 3 bases short and J 0 bases short, with 15 bases between. The CDR3 totals 17 residues. CDR1 and CDR2 (germline): SGDLS, YYNGEE. The variable domain in full, with the rest retrieved from reference TRBV9 and TRBJ1-4, is DSGVTQTPKHLITATGQRVTLRCSPRSGDLSVYWYQQSLDQGLQFLIQYYNGEERAKGNILERFSAQQFPDLHSELNLSSLELGDSALYFCASSARHGGATNEKLFFGSGTQLSVL.

Only a few counts were recorded for this clonotype. The chain links TRBV7-8 to TRBJ2-5, with 10 bases that match TRBD1. This CDR3 spans 16 amino acids. The germline V gene encodes CDR1 SGHVS and CDR2 FQNEAQ. The V and J ends lost 1 base and 5 bases, in that order; junction bases with no gene match: 7. The CDR3 reads CASSLGGTGVGETQYF. CDR3 coding DNA: TGTGCCAGCAGCTTAGGAGGGACAGGGGTTGGGGAGACCCAGTACTTC.

This clonotype was picked up a small number of times. The chain has TRBV20-1 and TRBJ1-4; D is possibly TRBD1 (5 bases). CDR3 size: 13 residues. Germline loops: CDR1 DFQATT, CDR2 SNEGSKA (reference sequence). V lost 0 bases to trimming and J lost 7 bases, with 9 bases between them. The CDR3 nucleotides are TGCAGTGCTAGAGAGTATGGGGCTGAAAAACTGTTTTTT. This sequence encodes CSAREYGAEKLFF.

This clonotype has a handful of counts. The chain joins TRBV7-2 to TRBJ2-5, with TRBD2 matching 8 bases. The V gene end was trimmed by 0 bases and the J gene end by 5 bases; junction bases not matched to a gene: 8. The V gene's germline CDR1 is SGHTA and CDR2 FQGNSA. This CDR3 has 16 amino acids. The DNA of the CDR3 is TGTGCCAGCAGCTTAGCCGGGGGGGCCGGTATGGAGACCCAGTACTTC. It translates to CASSLAGGAGMETQYF.

The sample holds a few counts of this clonotype. The chain uses TRBV7-9 and TRBJ1-1; TRBD1 aligns across 7 bases. The germline gives CDR1 SEHNR, CDR2 FQNEAQ (reference sequence). The J segment lost 0 bases and the V segment lost 5 bases, leaving 12 bases of the junction unmatched. The CDR3 contains 17 residues. The CDR3 here is CASSPRGTTFMNTEAFF. The CDR3 DNA sequence: TGTGCCAGCAGCCCCAGGGGGACGACGTTTATGAACACTGAAGCTTTCTTT.

This clonotype was seen only a few times. The chain couples TRBV7-9 to TRBJ2-3; 10 nucleotides align to TRBD2. CDR3 size: 15 residues. V shed 1 base and J 6 bases; nucleotides not matched to a gene: 4. The germline V gene has CDR1 SEHNR and CDR2 FQNEAQ (reference sequence). CDR3 bases: TGTGCCAGCAGCTTAGTACTAGCGGGGTCGGATACGCAGTATTTT. Translated: CASSLVLAGSDTQYF. Full variable domain (missing parts from reference TRBV7-9 and TRBJ2-3): DTGVSQNPRHKITKRGQNVTFRCDPISEHNRLYWYRQTLGQGPEFLTYFQNEAQLEKSRLLSDRFSAERPKGSFSTLEIQRTEQGDSAMYLCASSLVLAGSDTQYFGPGTRLTVL.

Only a few counts were recorded for this clonotype. The V call is TRBV29-1, the J call TRBJ1-1, with TRBD1 matching 9 bases. The CDR3 contains 14 residues. V lost 3 bases, J lost 7 bases, and 9 bases stayed unmatched. CDR1 and CDR2 (germline): SQVTM, ANQGSEA. The chain's CDR3 is CSVESQGAWYEAFF. The DNA for the CDR3 is TGCAGCGTTGAGTCACAGGGGGCTTGGTATGAAGCTTTCTTT.

In its sample, this clonotype was seen a few times. V usage is TRBV29-1 and J usage is TRBJ2-1; perhaps TRBD1 as D (6 bases). The V gene lost 4 bases and the J gene lost 5 bases, with 12 bases spanning the gap. The CDR3 has 13 amino acids. Germline CDR1 is SQVTM and CDR2 is ANQGSEA. The CDR3 nucleotides are TGCAGCGTTGCCCGGGACACGAACAATGAGCAGTTCTTC. As protein: CSVARDTNNEQFF.

This rearrangement joins TRBV4-1 to TRBJ1-5, with 9 bases lining up with TRBD1. The length of the CDR3 is 15 residues. Trimming at V came to 4 bases and at J to 3 bases, leaving 4 bases not matched to a gene. Germline values: CDR1 MGHRA, CDR2 YSYEKL. CDR3 amino acids: CASSRWTGVNQPQHF. CDR3 in DNA: TGCGCCAGCAGCCGATGGACAGGGGTCAATCAGCCCCAGCATTTT.

The V gene is TRBV4-3, the J gene TRBJ2-3; D not certain. V was shortened by 4 bases and J by 0 bases, with 11 bases between the two germline ends. Per the germline V gene, CDR1 is LGHNA and CDR2 is YSLEER. The CDR3 consists of 15 residues. The DNA of the CDR3 is TGCGCCAGCAGCCGTTTCCAGGACAGCACAGATACGCAGTATTTT. It encodes CASSRFQDSTDTQYF.

This clonotype was observed a few times. The chain carries TRBV20-1 and TRBJ1-1; D gene unclear. The V end was cut by 5 bases, the J end by 4 bases, with 8 bases between. The CDR3 runs 11 residues. From germline, CDR1 is DFQATT and CDR2 SNEGSKA (reference sequence). CDR3 sequence reads: CSAQRTTEAFF. The CDR3 DNA is TGCAGTGCTCAACGTACCACTGAAGCTTTCTTT.

The chain joins TRBV5-1 to TRBJ2-4; unclear D gene. The ends were cut back, 4 bases at V and 3 bases at J, with 2 bases in the middle. This CDR3 region has 11 residues. The V gene's germline CDR1 is SGHRS and CDR2 YFSETQ. The CDR3 protein is CASSSKNIQYF. CDR3 coding DNA: TGCGCCAGCAGCAGCAAAAACATTCAGTACTTC.

CDR3 coding DNA: TGCGCCAGCAGCCCAAGCGGGGGTTTTTACAATGAGCAGTTCTTC. This codes for CASSPSGGFYNEQFF. This rearrangement joins TRBV5-1 to TRBJ2-1, with TRBD2 matching 8 bases. Germline V gene lookup returns CDR1 SGHRS and CDR2 YFSETQ. With 4 bases clipped from V and 4 bases from J, the junction kept 7 bases outside the gene matches. The CDR3 runs 15 residues.

This clonotype has just a few counts. The chain has TRBV12-3 or TRBV12-4 and TRBJ2-6; D remains unclear. Trimming cost V 2 bases and J 2 bases, with 10 bases left between them. The CDR3 extends over 16 amino acids. CDR3 in DNA: TGTGCCAGCAGTTTATATCTCCTCCCTGGGGCCAACGTCCTGACTTTC. Protein: CASSLYLLPGANVLTF.

This clonotype was counted only a few times. This chain uses TRBV20-1 with TRBJ1-2; 7 bases map to TRBD1. The CDR3 contains 15 residues. CDR1 is DFQATT and CDR2 is SNEGSKA in the germline V gene (reference sequence). The V and J ends lost 5 bases and 0 bases, in that order; junction bases with no gene match: 9. CDR3 residues: CSAARQGVANYGYTF. CDR3 bases: TGCAGTGCTGCAAGACAGGGCGTAGCTAACTATGGCTACACCTTC.

This clonotype was observed a few times. J is TRBJ1-2 and V is TRBV19; TRBD1 matches at 8 bases. Trimming at V came to 5 bases and at J to 6 bases, leaving 5 bases not matched to a gene. The length of the CDR3 is 13 residues. CDR1 LNHDA and CDR2 SQIVND come from the germline V gene (reference sequence). The CDR3 sequence: CASSRTGSHGYTF. CDR3 coding DNA: TGTGCCAGTAGTCGGACAGGGAGTCATGGCTACACCTTC.

The chain links TRBV7-2 to TRBJ2-5, with D possibly TRBD2 on 5 matching bases. The CDR3 consists of 15 residues. Trimming stripped 1 base from V and 2 bases from J, with 11 bases between. Germline V gene sequence: CDR1 SGHTA, CDR2 FQGNSA. CDR3 residues: CASSLGGRDQETQYF. DNA for the CDR3: TGTGCCAGCAGCTTAGGTGGCCGGGATCAAGAGACCCAGTACTTC.